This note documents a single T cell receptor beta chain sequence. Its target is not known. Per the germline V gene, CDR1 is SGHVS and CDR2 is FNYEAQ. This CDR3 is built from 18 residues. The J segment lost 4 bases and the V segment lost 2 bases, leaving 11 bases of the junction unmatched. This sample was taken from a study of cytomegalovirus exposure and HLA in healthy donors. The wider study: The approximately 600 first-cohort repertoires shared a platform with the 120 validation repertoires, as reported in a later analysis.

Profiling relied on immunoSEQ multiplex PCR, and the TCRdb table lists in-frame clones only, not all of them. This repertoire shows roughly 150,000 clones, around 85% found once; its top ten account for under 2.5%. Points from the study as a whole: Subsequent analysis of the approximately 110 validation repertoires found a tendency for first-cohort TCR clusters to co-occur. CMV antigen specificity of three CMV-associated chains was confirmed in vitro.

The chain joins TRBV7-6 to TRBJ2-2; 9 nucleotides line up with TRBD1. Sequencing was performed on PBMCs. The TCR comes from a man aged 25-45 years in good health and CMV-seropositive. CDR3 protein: CASSLTPRDRDITGELFF. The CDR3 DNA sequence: TGTGCCAGCAGCTTAACCCCCCGGGACAGGGATATCACCGGGGAGCTGTTTTTT.